Below, 27 T cell receptor beta chains from the same sample are listed, as sequenced in a study of control samples from healthy donors and cancer patients. Generated by immunoSEQ multiplex PCR, the TCRdb table keeps only in-frame clones and is missing some. The sample records approximately 110,000 clones, about nine tenths being singletons. Specimen: blood. These receptors came from a human donor in good health. The donor label of this sample is uncertain.

DNA of the CDR3: TGCAGCGTTGTGCGGTCCTACGAGCAGTACTTC. This translates into CSVVRSYEQYF. The rearrangement joins TRBV29-1 to TRBJ2-7; D remains ambiguous. Germline loops: CDR1 SQVTM, CDR2 ANQGSEA. V was cut by 4 bases and J by 1 base, with 5 bases left in between. The CDR3 runs to 11 residues.

The chain links TRBV6-5 to TRBJ1-4; D uncertain. The CDR3 totals 15 residues. CDR1 MNHEY and CDR2 SVGAGI come from the germline V gene. V gave up 6 bases and J gave up 8 bases, with 19 bases separating them. The CDR3 bases are TGTGCCAGCAGCCCCCGTTTTGGGGTCGGGGAAAAACTGTTTTTT. This encodes CASSPRFGVGEKLFF.

The V and J genes are TRBV4-3 and TRBJ1-5; no firm D call. Germline values: CDR1 LGHNA, CDR2 YSLEER. Trimming cost V 1 base and J 0 bases, with 16 bases left between them. This CDR3 is 18 amino acids long. In DNA, the CDR3 is TGCGCCAGCAGCCAAGGTAAGGAGAGGAGTTGTAGCAATCAGCCCCAGCATTTT. This sequence encodes CASSQGKERSCSNQPQHF.

The chain uses TRBV3-1 (or the pseudogene TRBV3-2) and TRBJ1-6, with 8 bases lining up with TRBD1. There are 14 residues in the CDR3. Germline CDR1 reads LGHDT; CDR2 reads YNNKEL (reference sequence). The V and J ends lost 8 bases and 10 bases, in that order; junction bases with no gene match: 10. The CDR3 sequence: CASGPRTGKSPLHF. The CDR3 nucleotides read TGTGCCAGCGGCCCCCGGACAGGGAAGTCACCCCTCCACTTT.

The chain links TRBV5-1 to TRBJ2-2; D gene unclear. The V and J ends lost 0 bases and 0 bases respectively, with 6 bases between them. The CDR3 is 15 residues long. The germline V gene encodes CDR1 SGHRS and CDR2 YFSETQ. For the CDR3, the DNA is TGCGCCAGCAGCTTGGGTAGGACGAACACCGGGGAGCTGTTTTTT. Residues: CASSLGRTNTGELFF.

For the CDR3, the DNA is TGTGCCAGCAGCTTAGCCGGGATCTCTCTCCAGCCCCAGCATTTT. Protein: CASSLAGISLQPQHF. The chain employs TRBV7-2 and TRBJ1-5, with D uncertain. The ends were cut back, 0 bases at V and 7 bases at J, with 13 bases in the middle. CDR3 length: 15 residues. CDR1 is SGHTA and CDR2 is FQGNSA in the germline V gene.

This clone is a singleton in its sample. CDR3 nucleotides: TGTGCCAGCAGCTCGGGGAACAATTCACCCCTCCACTTT. Translation gives CASSSGNNSPLHF. The genes are TRBV5-6 and TRBJ1-6, with unresolved D. The CDR3 consists of 13 residues. Germline CDR1 reads SGHDT; CDR2 reads YYEEEE. Deletions cut 3 bases from V and 7 bases from J, with 8 bases between.

This rearrangement joins TRBV6-5 to TRBJ2-3, with D possibly TRBD2 on 5 matching bases. The CDR3 has 15 amino acids. Germline CDR1 is MNHEY and CDR2 is SVGAGI. The germline V and J ends were trimmed by 6 bases and 3 bases, with 16 bases remaining between them. The CDR3 protein is CASRAGGSETDTQYF. CDR3 in DNA: TGTGCCAGCAGGGCTGGAGGTAGTGAAACAGATACGCAGTATTTT.

The J gene is TRBJ2-2, the V gene TRBV6-6; D is unresolved. The germline gives CDR1 MNHNY, CDR2 SVGAGI (reference sequence). V was cut by 6 bases and J by 2 bases, with 7 bases left in between. CDR3 size: 13 residues. The CDR3 nucleotides read TGTGCCAGCAGCTCAACAAACACCGGGGAGCTGTTTTTT. As protein: CASSSTNTGELFF.

Written as DNA, the CDR3 is TGCGCCAGCAGCTTGGTCCAGGGGGCGGGAGGCTACACCTTC. Its protein product is CASSLVQGAGGYTF. The chain has TRBV5-1 and TRBJ1-2; 8 bases fit TRBD1. This CDR3 is 14 amino acids long. Germline V lookup: CDR1 SGHRS, CDR2 YFSETQ. Unmatched junction bases numbered 6, after V lost 0 bases and J lost 8 bases.

The J gene is TRBJ1-6, the V gene TRBV18; D is perhaps TRBD1 (5 bases). Germline assignment: CDR1 KGHSH and CDR2 LQKENI. V lost 8 bases and J 10 bases, leaving 15 bases between the germline ends. The CDR3 sequence is 13 residues long. The CDR3 reads CASTRVPDSPLHF. The CDR3 DNA sequence: TGTGCCAGCACCAGGGTCCCGGACTCACCCCTCCACTTT.

This clone has just a few counts. This chain connects TRBV5-1 to TRBJ1-4; TRBD1 might be the D (6 bases). Between the trimmed V and J ends, which lost 4 bases and 4 bases, there was a span of 14 bases. The CDR3 extends over 15 amino acids. The germline gives CDR1 SGHRS, CDR2 YFSETQ. CDR3 sequence reads: CASSTVGQRNEKLFF. DNA of the CDR3: TGCGCCAGCAGCACCGTTGGACAGCGTAATGAAAAACTGTTTTTT.

The V and J genes are TRBV27 and TRBJ1-6; perhaps TRBD1 as D (5 bases). The V gene lost 9 bases and the J gene lost 7 bases, with 16 bases spanning the gap. The CDR3 is made up of 14 amino acids. Germline V gene data show CDR1 as MNHEY and CDR2 as SMNVEV (reference sequence). The CDR3 DNA reads as TGTGCCAGTTCCCGGGACTCACTCAATTCACCCCTCCACTTT. Encoded protein: CASSRDSLNSPLHF.

CDR3 sequence reads: CASSEGAAFF. CDR3 nucleotides: TGTGCCAGCAGTGAAGGAGCGGCTTTCTTT. The chain carries TRBV25-1 and TRBJ1-1; D is uncertain. The CDR3 spans 10 residues. Germline loops: CDR1 MGHDK, CDR2 SYGVNS. Trimming pared 2 bases from V and 11 bases from J, leaving 6 bases between.

This sequence joins TRBV21-1 and TRBJ1-1. TRBV21-1 is designated a pseudogene. The CDR3 contains 12 residues. CDR3 DNA sequence: TGTGCCAGCAGCAAGCGGCTCACTGAAGCTTTCTTT. Residues: CASSKRLTEAFF.

Regarding this clone: At one end, the junction sequence differs from germline, possibly due to a read error. The gene calls are TRBV7-7 and TRBJ2-7; D not resolved. Germline V gene sequence: CDR1 SSHAT, CDR2 FNYEAQ (reference sequence). CDR3 size: 13 residues. The CDR3 sequence: CASSPSLESPPVF. CDR3 DNA sequence: TGTGCCAGCAGCCCGTCCTTGGAGAGTCCGCCTGTCTTC.

This clone was found once. V is TRBV5-1 and J is TRBJ2-5; weak D call: TRBD2 (6 bases). Germline V gives CDR1 SGHRS, CDR2 YFSETQ. Trimming removed 4 bases at V and 4 bases at J, with 14 bases between. The CDR3 consists of 14 residues. As DNA, the CDR3 is TGCGCCAGCAGCGTAAGACTAGTTACAGAGACCCAGTACTTC. Translating it yields CASSVRLVTETQYF.

This chain joins TRBV4-1 and TRBJ2-4; 9 nucleotides match TRBD2. Looked up from germline, CDR1 is MGHRA and CDR2 is YSYEKL. V lost 2 bases to trimming and J lost 9 bases; unmatched junction nucleotides: 11. This CDR3 is built from 16 residues. The chain's CDR3 is CASSQQPSGVYVIQYF. The CDR3 nucleotides are TGCGCCAGCAGCCAACAGCCTAGCGGGGTTTATGTCATTCAGTACTTC.

The gene calls are TRBV5-6 and TRBJ2-7; 8 nucleotides align to TRBD1. Germline V gene sequence: CDR1 SGHDT, CDR2 YYEEEE. Trimming removed 0 bases from V and 5 bases from J; junction bases left unmatched: 13. This CDR3 comprises 17 residues. The CDR3 protein is CASSLGQGKWLADEQYF. The CDR3 region has the DNA TGTGCCAGCAGCTTGGGACAGGGGAAATGGCTAGCTGACGAGCAGTACTTC.

The genes are TRBV7-9 and TRBJ2-5; D perhaps matches TRBD1 (5 bases). The V end lost 3 bases, the J end lost 10 bases, and 21 bases lay between the germline ends. Germline CDR1 is SEHNR and CDR2 is FQNEAQ (reference sequence). This CDR3 is 15 amino acids long. CDR3 in amino acids: CASSLGLNTGSHQYF. The DNA for the CDR3 is TGTGCCAGCAGCTTGGGGCTGAATACAGGTAGTCACCAGTACTTC.

The rearrangement links TRBV20-1 to TRBJ1-1; D remains unclear. V dropped 5 bases and J dropped 12 bases, with 16 bases sitting between them. The CDR3 is 11 residues long. Germline V gives CDR1 DFQATT, CDR2 SNEGSKA (reference sequence). The CDR3 bases are TGCAGTGCTCTTCAAGAGTTGAAAACTTTCTTT. This sequence encodes CSALQELKTFF.

The chain employs TRBV12-5 and TRBJ1-5, with 12 bases identical to TRBD1. The CDR3 sequence is 16 residues long. CDR1 and CDR2 (germline): LGHNT, FRNRAP. The V gene end was trimmed by 5 bases and the J gene end by 3 bases; junction bases not matched to a gene: 5. This chain's CDR3 is CASGPGTGGHNQPQHF. CDR3 sequence (DNA): TGTGCTAGTGGTCCAGGGACAGGGGGCCACAATCAGCCCCAGCATTTT.

DNA for the CDR3: TGTGCCAGTAGCAACCGGGCCCAGCCTTTAGCCAAAAACATTCAGTACTTC. It encodes CASSNRAQPLAKNIQYF. J is TRBJ2-4 and V is TRBV19; D is uncertain. Trimming cost V 6 bases and J 0 bases, with 18 bases left between them. From germline, CDR1 is LNHDA and CDR2 SQIVND (reference sequence). The CDR3 loop spans 17 amino acids. The full variable domain, its missing parts supplied by reference TRBV19 and TRBJ2-4, is DGGITQSPKYLFRKEGQNVTLSCEQNLNHDAMYWYRQDPGQGLRLIYYSQIVNDFQKGDIAEGYSVSREKKESFPLTVTSAQKNPTAFYLCASSNRAQPLAKNIQYFGAGTRLSVL.

Only one count was recorded for this clone. The chain recombines TRBV30 with TRBJ1-1; D possibly corresponds to TRBD1 (5 bases). Trimming took 0 bases from V and 1 from J, leaving 15 bases between them. Per germline, CDR1 GTSNPN and CDR2 SVGIG (reference sequence). The CDR3 length is 16 residues. CDR3 coding DNA: TGTGCCTGGAGTGTTGGGGGAGGTGGTGGGAACACTGAAGCTTTCTTT. This sequence encodes CAWSVGGGGGNTEAFF.

V usage is TRBV6-1 and J usage is TRBJ2-2; no firm D call. This CDR3 region has 14 residues. Germline CDR1 reads MNHNS; CDR2 reads SASEGT. V lost 3 bases and J lost 4, with 9 bases in between. The CDR3 DNA is TGTGCCAGCAGTGATACAGACCCCACCGGGGAGCTGTTTTTT. This sequence encodes CASSDTDPTGELFF.

J is TRBJ2-1 and V is TRBV19, with D perhaps assigned TRBD1 or TRBD2 (6 bases each). The CDR3 sequence is 13 residues long. CDR1 and CDR2 (germline): LNHDA, SQIVND (reference sequence). Trimming stripped 7 bases from V and 2 bases from J, with 9 bases between. CDR3 DNA sequence: TGTGCCAGTAAGGGGGGCACCTACAATGAGCAGTTCTTC. Protein sequence: CASKGGTYNEQFF.

V gene TRBV6-5 combines with J gene TRBJ1-5; D call uncertain. CDR3 length equals 15 residues. V was clipped by 5 bases and J by 3 bases, with 14 bases between them. Looked up from germline, CDR1 is MNHEY and CDR2 is SVGAGI. The CDR3 spells CASSPGRQHNQPQHF. CDR3 DNA: TGTGCCAGCAGTCCTGGGAGGCAACACAATCAGCCCCAGCATTTT.